A single sample is the source of the 29 T cell receptor beta chains below, sequenced in a study of blood T cell repertoires in COVID-19. Data came from immunoSEQ multiplex PCR; TCRdb stores just in-frame clones and leaves some out. This sample yields some 250,000 clones, of which approximately 87% are seen a single time; roughly 12% belongs to the top ten. Sequencing was performed on peripheral blood. The receptor source for this set is a woman aged 25 to 39 with COVID-19, enrolled during active disease.

The J gene is TRBJ2-7, the V gene TRBV7-2; a possible D gene is TRBD2 (5 bases). Germline CDR1 SGHTA, CDR2 FQGNSA. CDR3 length: 16 residues. Trimming stripped 5 bases from V and 2 bases from J, with 19 bases between. CDR3: CASSPLSGRSAYEQYF. The CDR3 coding sequence is TGTGCCAGCAGCCCGTTGAGCGGACGATCCGCCTACGAGCAGTACTTC.

The J gene is TRBJ2-2, the V gene TRBV5-1, with D perhaps TRBD1 (6 bases). Trimming took off 5 bases at V and 6 bases at J, with 14 bases between the two ends. The CDR3 length is 14 residues. Germline assignment: CDR1 SGHRS and CDR2 YFSETQ. CDR3 DNA: TGCGCCAGCAGTCAGAGACAGGTCCCCGGGGAGCTGTTTTTT. It is translated as CASSQRQVPGELFF.

The rearrangement uses TRBV2 and TRBJ2-6; possibly TRBD2 for D (6 bases). Trimming took 7 bases from V and 2 from J, leaving 18 bases between them. CDR3 size: 17 residues. Germline V gene lookup returns CDR1 SNHLY and CDR2 FYNNEI. Written as DNA, the CDR3 is TGTGCCAGCACCTGGGACTCCCTCGGGGCTGGGGCCAACGTCCTGACTTTC. Its protein is CASTWDSLGAGANVLTF.

The chain employs TRBV12-3 or TRBV12-4 and TRBJ2-2, with D perhaps TRBD1 (5 bases). This CDR3 contains 12 residues. With 7 bases removed from V and 12 bases from J, the gap between germline ends came to 15 bases. The CDR3 coding sequence is TGTGCCAGCATAACCAAAAGGGGTCAGCTGTTTTTT. Protein: CASITKRGQLFF.

This chain links TRBV7-9 with TRBJ1-4, with 7 bases matching TRBD1. V shed 6 bases, J shed 8 bases, and the junction held 9 bases outside the gene matches. Germline CDR1 reads SEHNR; CDR2 reads FQNEAQ (reference sequence). This CDR3 contains 14 residues. In nucleotides, the CDR3 is TGTGCCAGCAGTTCCAGGGGGTACGAAGAAAAACTGTTTTTT. Protein: CASSSRGYEEKLFF.

V and J are TRBV6-5 and TRBJ1-1, with D unresolved. CDR3 length equals 12 residues. Germline CDR1 is MNHEY and CDR2 is SVGAGI. Trimming took 0 bases from V and 8 from J, leaving 7 bases between them. CDR3 DNA: TGTGCCAGCAGTTACTCCGGAGTAGAAGCTTTCTTT. This sequence encodes CASSYSGVEAFF.

The chain couples TRBV6-5 to TRBJ2-5; possible D gene TRBD1, 6 bases. Germline values: CDR1 MNHEY, CDR2 SVGAGI. V lost 4 bases, J lost 4 bases, and 10 bases lay in between. The CDR3 has 13 amino acids. CDR3 nucleotides: TGTGCCAGCAGTTGGACAGTGGGAGAGACCCAGTACTTC. Its translation is CASSWTVGETQYF.

J is TRBJ1-1 and V is TRBV5-1; D gene uncertain. V was clipped by 3 bases and J by 5 bases, with 14 bases between them. This CDR3 spans 14 amino acids. Looked up from germline, CDR1 is SGHRS and CDR2 is YFSETQ. The CDR3 sequence: CASSSESGRTEAFF. The CDR3 nucleotides are TGCGCCAGCAGCTCCGAATCCGGGAGGACTGAAGCTTTCTTT.

The chain has TRBV7-8 and TRBJ1-4; 9 bases map to TRBD1. CDR1 is SGHVS, CDR2 FQNEAQ, per germline. The V and J ends lost 2 bases and 6 bases, in that order; junction bases with no gene match: 4. The length of the CDR3 is 15 residues. The CDR3 reads CASSLWDRADEKLFF. For the CDR3, the DNA is TGTGCCAGCAGCTTATGGGACAGGGCGGATGAAAAACTGTTTTTT.

This clone was picked up a small number of times. V and J are TRBV28 and TRBJ1-5; TRBD1 is a possible D gene (6 bases). CDR1 and CDR2 (germline): MDHEN, SYDVKM. V was clipped by 6 bases and J by 9 bases, with 18 bases between them. This CDR3 is built from 14 residues. CDR3 DNA sequence: TGTGCCAGCAGCACGGGACAAGGATATCGGCCCCAGCATTTT. Translated: CASSTGQGYRPQHF.

The chain joins TRBV5-5 to TRBJ1-1; D is possibly TRBD1 (5 bases). CDR3 length: 15 residues. V lost 3 bases to trimming and J lost 4 bases, with 16 bases between them. Germline CDR1 is SGHKS and CDR2 is YYEKEE (reference sequence). The CDR3 region is CASSSRWGDFTEAFF. CDR3 nucleotide sequence: TGTGCCAGCAGCTCGAGGTGGGGCGACTTCACTGAAGCTTTCTTT.

This chain uses TRBV4-1 with TRBJ2-7, with 10 bases matching TRBD2. The V gene's germline CDR1 is MGHRA and CDR2 YSYEKL. Germline trimming cut 1 base from V and 6 bases from J; bases unmatched to any gene: 15. The CDR3 is made up of 18 amino acids. The CDR3 is CASSQGGAASGGQGEQYF. The CDR3 nucleotides read TGCGCCAGCAGCCAAGGAGGGGCGGCTAGCGGGGGCCAGGGCGAGCAGTACTTC.

This chain connects TRBV19 to TRBJ2-7; D is ambiguous. Between the trimmed V and J ends, which lost 4 bases and 4 bases, there was a span of 14 bases. There are 14 residues in the CDR3. Germline V gene lookup returns CDR1 LNHDA and CDR2 SQIVND (reference sequence). The CDR3 protein is CASSSGQVAYEQYF. CDR3 sequence (DNA): TGTGCCAGTAGTAGTGGCCAGGTCGCATACGAGCAGTACTTC.

The chain joins TRBV19 to TRBJ1-1, with TRBD1 matching over 9 bases. CDR3 length equals 16 residues. Germline V gives CDR1 LNHDA, CDR2 SQIVND (reference sequence). After removal of 5 bases from V and 2 bases from J, the junction contained 9 bases not matched to a gene. The CDR3 loop reads CASSHLTGGVNTEAFF. The CDR3, as DNA: TGTGCCAGTAGTCACCTCACAGGGGGCGTAAACACTGAAGCTTTCTTT. Filled out from reference TRBV19 and TRBJ1-1, the complete variable domain reads DGGITQSPKYLFRKEGQNVTLSCEQNLNHDAMYWYRQDPGQGLRLIYYSQIVNDFQKGDIAEGYSVSREKKESFPLTVTSAQKNPTAFYLCASSHLTGGVNTEAFFGQGTRLTVV.

J is TRBJ2-2 and V is TRBV5-6; maybe TRBD2 (6 bases). The CDR3 length is 15 residues. With 0 bases removed from V and 3 bases from J, the gap between germline ends came to 9 bases. The germline V gene encodes CDR1 SGHDT and CDR2 YYEEEE. The CDR3 DNA is TGTGCCAGCAGCTTGGGCGGGGACTACACCGGGGAGCTGTTTTTT. Translation gives CASSLGGDYTGELFF.

The chain uses TRBV4-1 and TRBJ2-1; 10 bases match TRBD1. In germline, CDR1 is MGHRA, CDR2 YSYEKL. V dropped 4 bases and J dropped 10; count of bases not matched to a gene: 10. There are 15 residues in the CDR3. The CDR3 DNA sequence: TGCGCCAGCAGCCTACCGGGACAGGGGTCCAGGGAGCAGTTCTTC. It translates to CASSLPGQGSREQFF.

The chain has TRBV19 and TRBJ1-1; TRBD1 matches at 7 bases. Germline CDR1 and CDR2: LNHDA and SQIVND (reference sequence). V dropped 7 bases and J dropped 2; count of bases not matched to a gene: 10. This CDR3 region has 15 residues. Here the CDR3 reads CASTFFSGGNTEAFF. The CDR3 coding sequence is TGTGCCAGTACGTTCTTTTCAGGGGGAAACACTGAAGCTTTCTTT. The full variable domain, with the rest looked up from reference TRBV19 and TRBJ1-1, is DGGITQSPKYLFRKEGQNVTLSCEQNLNHDAMYWYRQDPGQGLRLIYYSQIVNDFQKGDIAEGYSVSREKKESFPLTVTSAQKNPTAFYLCASTFFSGGNTEAFFGQGTRLTVV.

This chain links TRBV27 with TRBJ2-5, with 9 bases aligning to TRBD2. Germline values: CDR1 MNHEY, CDR2 SMNVEV (reference sequence). This CDR3 has 15 residues. The V gene end was trimmed by 3 bases and the J gene end by 2 bases; junction bases not matched to a gene: 4. The CDR3 DNA is TGTGCCAGCAGTTTGATGGCGGGGGGGCAAGAGACCCAGTACTTC. Amino acid sequence: CASSLMAGGQETQYF.

The chain carries TRBV24-1 and TRBJ1-5; no firm D call. This CDR3 comprises 14 residues. CDR1 and CDR2 (germline): KGHDR, SFDVKD. With 4 bases removed from V and 5 bases from J, the gap between germline ends came to 11 bases. CDR3 sequence (DNA): TGTGCCACCAGTGACCGCGCGCCCTATCAGCCCCAGCATTTT. It yields the protein CATSDRAPYQPQHF.

The J gene is TRBJ1-5, the V gene TRBV7-9; a weak D match, TRBD1 (5 bases). Germline V gene lookup returns CDR1 SEHNR and CDR2 FQNEAQ (reference sequence). The germline V and J ends were trimmed by 6 bases and 6 bases, with 9 bases remaining between them. The CDR3 totals 12 residues. CDR3 region: CASSPGIQPQHF. The CDR3 DNA reads as TGTGCCAGCAGTCCAGGGATTCAGCCCCAGCATTTT.

The chain combines TRBV4-2 with TRBJ2-3; D not resolved. The germline V gene has CDR1 LGHNA and CDR2 YNFKEQ. The CDR3 totals 16 residues. V lost 1 base and J lost 0, with 11 bases in between. CDR3 coding DNA: TGTGCCAGCAGCCAAGTCTTTACCTATAGCACAGATACGCAGTATTTT. Its protein product is CASSQVFTYSTDTQYF.

Only a few counts were recorded for this clone. The V gene is TRBV5-1, the J gene TRBJ1-1; 7 bases are a match to TRBD1. The V segment lost 1 base and the J segment 2 bases; nucleotides outside the gene matches: 5. This CDR3 is built from 15 residues. Germline CDR1 is SGHRS and CDR2 is YFSETQ. CDR3 coding DNA: TGCGCCAGCAGCTTGAGCGCAGGGGGTAACACTGAAGCTTTCTTT. This encodes CASSLSAGGNTEAFF.

This clone has a handful of counts. The gene calls are TRBV13 and TRBJ2-1; 7 bases match TRBD2. CDR3 length: 15 amino acids. The V gene end was trimmed by 0 bases and the J gene end by 5 bases; junction bases not matched to a gene: 4. Germline assignment: CDR1 PRHDT and CDR2 FYEKMQ (reference sequence). The CDR3 spells CASSLGLATNNEQFF. The CDR3 DNA follows: TGTGCCAGCAGCTTAGGACTAGCGACCAACAATGAGCAGTTCTTC.

There are a few counts of this clone. This chain joins TRBV15 and TRBJ2-3; D is unresolved. The CDR3 consists of 12 residues. Germline V lookup: CDR1 LNHNV, CDR2 YYDKDF (reference sequence). V was pared by 1 base and J by 5 bases, with 4 bases between. This chain's CDR3 is CATSRVEDTQYF. The CDR3, as DNA: TGTGCCACCAGCAGAGTAGAAGATACGCAGTATTTT.

The rearrangement joins TRBV14 to TRBJ2-7, with a weak D call TRBD1 (5 bases). There are 17 residues in the CDR3. Germline V gives CDR1 SGHDN, CDR2 FVKESK. V was pared by 5 bases and J by 1 base, with 21 bases between. The CDR3 here is CASSSFPRGPRSYEQYF. The CDR3 DNA reads as TGTGCCAGCAGCTCATTCCCTAGGGGTCCGAGATCCTACGAGCAGTACTTC.

The chain uses TRBV7-6 and TRBJ2-3; possible D gene TRBD1, 6 bases. The CDR3 runs 14 residues. Germline loops: CDR1 SGHVS, CDR2 FNYEAQ. Between the trimmed V and J ends, which lost 1 base and 6 bases, there was a span of 11 bases. CDR3 nucleotides: TGTGCCAGCAGCTTAGGCCAGGGGATTGATACGCAGTATTTT. This translates into CASSLGQGIDTQYF. Together with reference TRBV7-6 and TRBJ2-3, the CDR3 gives the full variable domain: GAGVSQSPRYKVTKRGQDVALRCDPISGHVSLYWYRQALGQGPEFLTYFNYEAQQDKSGLPNDRFSAERPEGSISTLTIQRTEQRDSAMYRCASSLGQGIDTQYFGPGTRLTVL.

The chain links TRBV28 to TRBJ1-1; 7 bases line up with TRBD1. Losses at the gene ends were 3 bases for V and 4 bases for J; bases not matched to a gene: 11. The CDR3 loop spans 16 amino acids. Germline CDR1 is MDHEN and CDR2 is SYDVKM. This chain's CDR3 is CASSFSGRGKVTEAFF. The DNA of the CDR3 is TGTGCCAGCAGTTTTTCCGGCAGGGGGAAGGTCACTGAAGCTTTCTTT.

The V gene is TRBV7-6, the J gene TRBJ2-7; TRBD1 is a possible D gene (5 bases). Trimming took off 4 bases at V and 0 bases at J, with 10 bases between the two ends. CDR3 length: 14 residues. CDR1 is SGHVS, CDR2 FNYEAQ, per germline. This CDR3 reads CASSSQENSYEQYF. In nucleotides, the CDR3 is TGTGCCAGCAGCTCACAGGAGAACTCCTACGAGCAGTACTTC.

The rearrangement links TRBV13 to TRBJ1-1, with TRBD1 matching over 8 bases. In germline, CDR1 is PRHDT, CDR2 FYEKMQ (reference sequence). V gave up 4 bases and J gave up 3 bases; unmatched junction bases: 7. The CDR3 runs to 15 residues. Written as DNA, the CDR3 is TGTGCCAGCAGCTACCGACAGGGGCCATACACTGAAGCTTTCTTT. This sequence encodes CASSYRQGPYTEAFF.